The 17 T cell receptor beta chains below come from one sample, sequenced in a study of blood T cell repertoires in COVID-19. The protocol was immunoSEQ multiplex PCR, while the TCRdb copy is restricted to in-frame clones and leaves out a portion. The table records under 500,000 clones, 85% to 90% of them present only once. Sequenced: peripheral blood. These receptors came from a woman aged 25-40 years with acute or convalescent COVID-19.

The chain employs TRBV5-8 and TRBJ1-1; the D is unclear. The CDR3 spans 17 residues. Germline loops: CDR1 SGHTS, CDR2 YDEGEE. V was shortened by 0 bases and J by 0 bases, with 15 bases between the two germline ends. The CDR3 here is CASSLGEHSFMNTEAFF. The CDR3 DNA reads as TGTGCCAGCAGCTTGGGAGAGCACAGCTTCATGAACACTGAAGCTTTCTTT.

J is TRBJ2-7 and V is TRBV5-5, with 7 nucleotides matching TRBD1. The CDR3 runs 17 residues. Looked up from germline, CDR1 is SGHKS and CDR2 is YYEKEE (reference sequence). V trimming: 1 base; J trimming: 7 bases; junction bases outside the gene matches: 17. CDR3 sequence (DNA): TGTGCCAGCAGCTTGTATGCCGCACAGGGGTCTTCCGTGGAGCAGTACTTC. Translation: CASSLYAAQGSSVEQYF.

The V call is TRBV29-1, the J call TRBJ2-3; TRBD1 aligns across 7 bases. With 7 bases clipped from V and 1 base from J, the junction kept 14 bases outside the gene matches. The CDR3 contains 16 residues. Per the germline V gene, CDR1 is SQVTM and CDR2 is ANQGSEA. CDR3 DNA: TGCAGCGCTACCAGATCGGGACAGATTGGCACAGATACGCAGTATTTT. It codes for CSATRSGQIGTDTQYF.

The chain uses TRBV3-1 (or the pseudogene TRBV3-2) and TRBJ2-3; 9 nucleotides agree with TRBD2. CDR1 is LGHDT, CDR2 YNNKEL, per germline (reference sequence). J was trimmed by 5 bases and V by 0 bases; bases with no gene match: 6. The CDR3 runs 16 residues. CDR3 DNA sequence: TGTGCCAGCAGCCAAGATCTCAGCGGGGGGAAAGATACGCAGTATTTT. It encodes CASSQDLSGGKDTQYF.

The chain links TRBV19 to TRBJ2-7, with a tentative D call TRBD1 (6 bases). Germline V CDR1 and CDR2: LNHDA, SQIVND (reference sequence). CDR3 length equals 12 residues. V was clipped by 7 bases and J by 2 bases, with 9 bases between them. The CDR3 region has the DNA TGTGCCAGTACAGGACAGACCTACGAGCAGTACTTC. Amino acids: CASTGQTYEQYF. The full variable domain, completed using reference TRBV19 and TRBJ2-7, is DGGITQSPKYLFRKEGQNVTLSCEQNLNHDAMYWYRQDPGQGLRLIYYSQIVNDFQKGDIAEGYSVSREKKESFPLTVTSAQKNPTAFYLCASTGQTYEQYFGPGTRLTVT.

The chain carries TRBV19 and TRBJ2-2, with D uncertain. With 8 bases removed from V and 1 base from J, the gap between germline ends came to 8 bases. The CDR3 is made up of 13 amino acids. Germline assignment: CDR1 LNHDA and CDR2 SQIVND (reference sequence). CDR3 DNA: TGTGCCAGTCGAAACAGGAACACCGGGGAGCTGTTTTTT. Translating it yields CASRNRNTGELFF.

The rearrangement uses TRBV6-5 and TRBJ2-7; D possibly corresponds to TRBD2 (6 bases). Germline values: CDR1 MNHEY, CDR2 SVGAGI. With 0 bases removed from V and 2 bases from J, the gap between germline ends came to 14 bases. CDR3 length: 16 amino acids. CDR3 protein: CASSYSRGEVTYEQYF. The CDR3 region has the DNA TGTGCCAGCAGTTACTCGAGAGGGGAGGTGACCTACGAGCAGTACTTC.

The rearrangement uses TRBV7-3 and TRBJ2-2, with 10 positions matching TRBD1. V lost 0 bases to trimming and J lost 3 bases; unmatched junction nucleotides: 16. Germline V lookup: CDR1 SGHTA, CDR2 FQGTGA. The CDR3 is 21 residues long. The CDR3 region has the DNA TGTGCCAGCAGCTTAACGTTTATTAGTGTTGGGGGACAGGGGTACACCGGGGAGCTGTTTTTT. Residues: CASSLTFISVGGQGYTGELFF.

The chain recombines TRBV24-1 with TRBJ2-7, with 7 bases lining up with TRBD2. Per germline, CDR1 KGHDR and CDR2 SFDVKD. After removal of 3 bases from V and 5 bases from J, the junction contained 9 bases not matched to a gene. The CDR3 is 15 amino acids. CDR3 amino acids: CATSDGSPAGDEQYF. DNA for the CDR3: TGTGCCACCAGTGATGGGTCTCCCGCGGGGGACGAGCAGTACTTC.

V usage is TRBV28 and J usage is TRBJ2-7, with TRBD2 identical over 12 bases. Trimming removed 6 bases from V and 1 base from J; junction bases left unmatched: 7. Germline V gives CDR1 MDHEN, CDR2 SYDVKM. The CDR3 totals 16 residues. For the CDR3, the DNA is TGTGCCAGCAGCATAACTAGCGGGGGGCCTTCCTACGAGCAGTACTTC. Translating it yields CASSITSGGPSYEQYF.

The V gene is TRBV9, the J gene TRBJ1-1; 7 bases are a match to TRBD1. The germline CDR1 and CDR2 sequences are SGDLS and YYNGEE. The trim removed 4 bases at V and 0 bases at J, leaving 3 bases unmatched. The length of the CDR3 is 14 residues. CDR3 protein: CASSQGQVNTEAFF. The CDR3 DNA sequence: TGTGCCAGCAGCCAAGGACAGGTGAACACTGAAGCTTTCTTT. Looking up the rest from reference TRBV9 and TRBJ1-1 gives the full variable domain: DSGVTQTPKHLITATGQRVTLRCSPRSGDLSVYWYQQSLDQGLQFLIQYYNGEERAKGNILERFSAQQFPDLHSELNLSSLELGDSALYFCASSQGQVNTEAFFGQGTRLTVV.

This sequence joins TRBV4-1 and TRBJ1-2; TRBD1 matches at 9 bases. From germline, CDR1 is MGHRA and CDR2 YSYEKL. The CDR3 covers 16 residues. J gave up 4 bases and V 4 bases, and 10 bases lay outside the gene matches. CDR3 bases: TGCGCCAGCAGCCTCCCAGGTAGGGGACAGGGCTATGGCTACACCTTC. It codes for CASSLPGRGQGYGYTF.

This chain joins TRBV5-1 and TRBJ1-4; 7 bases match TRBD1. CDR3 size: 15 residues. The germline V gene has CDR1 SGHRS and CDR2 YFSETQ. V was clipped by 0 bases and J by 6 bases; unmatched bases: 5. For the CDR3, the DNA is TGCGCCAGCAGCTTGGAGGGACAGACGGATGAAAAACTGTTTTTT. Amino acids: CASSLEGQTDEKLFF.

This CDR3 reads CASSISRQPLQETQYF. In nucleotides, the CDR3 is TGTGCCAGTAGTATATCAAGACAGCCGTTACAAGAGACCCAGTACTTC. The chain recombines TRBV19 with TRBJ2-5; D might be TRBD1 (5 bases). The CDR3 is made up of 16 amino acids. CDR1 LNHDA and CDR2 SQIVND come from the germline V gene (reference sequence). V gave up 2 bases and J gave up 2 bases, with 15 bases separating them. The variable domain in full, with the rest retrieved from reference TRBV19 and TRBJ2-5, is DGGITQSPKYLFRKEGQNVTLSCEQNLNHDAMYWYRQDPGQGLRLIYYSQIVNDFQKGDIAEGYSVSREKKESFPLTVTSAQKNPTAFYLCASSISRQPLQETQYFGPGTRLLVL.

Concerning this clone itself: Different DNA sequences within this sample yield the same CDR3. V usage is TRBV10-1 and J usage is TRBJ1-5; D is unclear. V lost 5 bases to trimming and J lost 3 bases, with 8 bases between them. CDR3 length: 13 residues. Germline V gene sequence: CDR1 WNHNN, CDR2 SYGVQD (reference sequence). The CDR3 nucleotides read TGCGCCAGCAGTTCGAGTCCCAATCAGCCCCAGCATTTT. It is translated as CASSSSPNQPQHF.

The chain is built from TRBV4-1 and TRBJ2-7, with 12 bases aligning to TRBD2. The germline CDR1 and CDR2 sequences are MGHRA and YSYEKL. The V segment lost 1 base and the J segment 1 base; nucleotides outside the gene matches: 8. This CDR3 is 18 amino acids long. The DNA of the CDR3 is TGCGCCAGCAGCCAAGCGGCTAGCGGGGGGGCCGGTTCCTACGAGCAGTACTTC. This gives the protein CASSQAASGGAGSYEQYF.

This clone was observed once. CDR3 sequence (DNA): TGTGCCAGCAGCTTGGACAGCTTCTACGAGCAGTACTTC. Its translation: CASSLDSFYEQYF. The chain joins TRBV7-8 to TRBJ2-7; TRBD1 might be the D (6 bases). Trimming pared 3 bases from V and 3 bases from J, leaving 9 bases between. Germline CDR1 and CDR2: SGHVS and FQNEAQ. This CDR3 is 13 amino acids long.